The rows below give T cell receptor beta chains drawn from one sample of a study of cytomegalovirus exposure and HLA in healthy donors. The repertoire was sequenced with immunoSEQ multiplex PCR; TCRdb's copy has only in-frame clones and lacks some. The data contain some 150,000 clones, under 10% of them singletons. Sequencing was performed on PBMCs. The receptors were sampled from a middle-aged woman in good health and CMV-seropositive. Both conserved end residues are part of each CDR3. The D gene is left open where the match is weak. The size of a clone is reported for some rows only, either as once, few or many, or as a class for expanded clones.

>NA|TRBJ2-7|TRBV29-1|NA
TGCAGCGTCCCAACATCAGCAGGGGCTGACGAGCAGTACTTC
CSVPTSAGADEQYF
>NA|TRBJ1-2|TRBV5-6|NA
TGTGCCAGCAGCTTCACTGGCCGCGGTCCTAACTATGGCTACACCTTC
CASSFTGRGPNYGYTF
>NA|TRBJ2-1|TRBV29-1|NA
TGCAGCGTTGACGGGATGGGGTTGGAGAATGAGCAGTTCTTC
CSVDGMGLENEQFF
>few|TRBJ1-6|TRBV5-1|NA
TGCGCCAGCAGCTTGGGTTCGGGCTCCTATAATTCACCCCTCCACTTT
CASSLGSGSYNSPLHF
>NA|TRBJ2-3|TRBV5-1|TRBD2
TGCGCCAGCAGCTCGACCCCCCAGGGACTAGCGAGTAGAGATACGCAGTATTTT
CASSSTPQGLASRDTQYF
>few|TRBJ1-2|TRBV2|NA
TGTGCCAGCCTCGCAGGGCCTAACTATGGCTACACCTTC
CASLAGPNYGYTF
>NA|TRBJ1-5|TRBV7-9|NA
TGTGCCAGCAGCTTAGGAGGGAATTACAATCAGCCCCAGCATTTT
CASSLGGNYNQPQHF
>NA|TRBJ1-1|TRBV5-1|NA
TGCGCCAGCAGCTCCTCTACAGGGCCACTAGCGGAAGCTTTCTTT
CASSSSTGPLAEAFF
>few|TRBJ1-1|TRBV18|NA
TGTGCCAGCTCACCGGGGCAGGGGCCCCTCAACACTGAAGCTTTCTTT
CASSPGQGPLNTEAFF
>NA|TRBJ1-2|TRBV7-6|TRBD1
TGTGCCAGCAGCACTCTAGGGACAGATCCCTATGGCTACACCTTC
CASSTLGTDPYGYTF
>NA|TRBJ1-1|TRBV11-3|NA
TGTGCCAGCAGCCACGCGAGGGCGTTGAACACTGAAGCTTTCTTT
CASSHARALNTEAFF
>many|TRBJ1-1|TRBV29-1|NA
TGCAGCGTAATAGAGAGAGGCACTGAAGCTTTCTTT
CSVIERGTEAFF
>few|TRBJ2-2|TRBV6-5|NA
TGTGCCAGCAGTTACTACAGGGATGTCGCCGGGGAGCTGTTTTTT
CASSYYRDVAGELFF
>NA|TRBJ1-6|TRBV2|TRBD1
TGTGCCAGCACCGTACGGACAGGGCCTAATTCACCCCTCCACTTT
CASTVRTGPNSPLHF
>NA|TRBJ1-5|TRBV2|TRBD1
TGTGCCAGCGCTTTGGGACAGGTTAGCAATCAGCCCCAGCATTTT
CASALGQVSNQPQHF
>few|TRBJ1-1|TRBV14|NA
TGTGCCAGCAGCCATGACTCCCGCGAGGACTGGGTGGGGACTGAAGCTTTCTTT
CASSHDSREDWVGTEAFF
>few|TRBJ1-2|TRBV7-2|NA
TGTGCCAGCAGCCCATCGGAGGGTGGCTACACCTTC
CASSPSEGGYTF
>NA|TRBJ1-1|TRBV6-5|NA
TGTGCCAGCAGTTACACGGACAGTGGCACTGAAGCTTTCTTC
CASSYTDSGTEAFF
>NA|TRBJ2-2|TRBV2|NA
TGTGCCAGCAGTTACGGTCACACCGGGGAGCTGTTTTTT
CASSYGHTGELFF
>few|TRBJ1-6|TRBV5-1|NA
TGCGCCAGCAGCACGACAGGCTATAATTCACCCCTCCACTTT
CASSTTGYNSPLHF
>NA|TRBJ2-7|TRBV11-1|NA
TGTGCCAGCAGCTACTCTGTATCCTACGAGCAGTACTTC
CASSYSVSYEQYF
>few|TRBJ1-2|TRBV27|NA
TGTGCCAGCAGTTTACGCCCCCTTCCGAGGGATGGCTACACCTTC
CASSLRPLPRDGYTF
>NA|TRBJ2-7|TRBV9|TRBD2
TGTGCCAGCAGCGCCTACACTAGCGGGGGACTTGGCGAGCAGTACTTC
CASSAYTSGGLGEQYF
>NA|TRBJ2-2|TRBV18|TRBD2
TGTGCCAGCTCACCACCGGGACTAGCGGGGGGCCCCCCCGGGGAGCTGTTTTTT
CASSPPGLAGGPPGELFF
>NA|TRBJ2-2|TRBV11-2|TRBD1
TGTGCCAGCTCGGGACAGGGAGTAACGGCCGGGGAGCTGTTTTTT
CASSGQGVTAGELFF
>few|TRBJ2-7|TRBV23-1|NA
TGCGCCAGCAGTCACCAGCAACCCGGGACATCTAACGAGCAGTACTTC
CASSHQQPGTSNEQYF
>NA|TRBJ2-4|TRBV9|NA
TGTGCCAGCAGTTTCGAGCCCAAAAACATTCAGTACTTC
CASSFEPKNIQYF
>NA|TRBJ2-1|TRBV5-8|NA
TGTGCCAGCAGCCGTCGGACCGGGACACCCTCCTACAATGAGCAGTTCTTC
CASSRRTGTPSYNEQFF
>NA|TRBJ2-1|TRBV29-1|NA
TGCAGCGTTGAATCCAGGGGCGGCGATGAGCAGTTCTTC
CSVESRGGDEQFF
>NA|TRBJ2-7|TRBV27|TRBD1
TGTGCCAGCAGTTCCCTGGGACAGGATGTCTACGAGCAGTACTTC
CASSSLGQDVYEQYF
>few|TRBJ2-1|TRBV5-6|NA
TGTGCCAGCAGCTTCCCCGGGGACAATGAGCAGTTCTTC
CASSFPGDNEQFF
>NA|TRBJ1-5|TRBV19|NA
TGTGCCAGTAGCATGGAGGGGAATAGCCAGCCCCAGCATTTT
CASSMEGNSQPQHF
>few|TRBJ2-2|TRBV5-1|TRBD2
TGCGCCAGCAGCCCTGGTGCGGGGGACACCGGGGAGCTGTTTTTT
CASSPGAGDTGELFF
>NA|TRBJ2-3|TRBV5-4|TRBD2
TGTGCCAGCAGCTTGGGGTCTAGCGGTGCAGATACGCAGTATTTT
CASSLGSSGADTQYF
>few|TRBJ2-3|TRBV4-2|TRBD1
TGTGCCAGCAGCCAAGGACAGGGAGTAGATACGCAGTATTTT
CASSQGQGVDTQYF
>NA|TRBJ1-4|TRBV5-1|NA
TGCGCCAGCAGCTTGTCTCCCGAGAAAACTAATGAAAAACTGTTTTTT
CASSLSPEKTNEKLFF
>NA|TRBJ2-2|TRBV5-1|TRBD2
TGCGCCAGCAGCCCGGGACTAGCCAACACCGGGGAGCTGTTTTTT
CASSPGLANTGELFF
>NA|TRBJ2-2|TRBV4-1|NA
TGCGCCAGCAGCCAAGATATGCCCGGGACACCGAACACCGGGGAGCTGTTTTTT
CASSQDMPGTPNTGELFF
>NA|TRBJ1-2|TRBV6-5|NA
TGTGCCAGCAGTTACAGGACAGCTTATGGCTACACCTTC
CASSYRTAYGYTF
>few|TRBJ2-2|TRBV5-1|TRBD1
TGCGCCAGCAGCTTGTCGGACAGGGGTAACACCGGGGAGCTGTTTTTT
CASSLSDRGNTGELFF
>few|TRBJ2-3|TRBV4-1|TRBD2
TGCGCCAGCAGCCAAGATTTCCGGGGGGGCACAGATACGCAGTATTTT
CASSQDFRGGTDTQYF
>NA|TRBJ2-2|TRBV2|TRBD2
TGTGCCAGTTCTAGCGGGGAGGGTGGTAGCGGGGAGCTGTTTTTT
CASSSGEGGSGELFF
>few|TRBJ2-2|TRBV5-6|NA
TGTGCCAGCAGCTTGGCAGGTCTCACCGGGGAGCTGTTTTTT
CASSLAGLTGELFF
>few|TRBJ2-7|TRBV2|TRBD2
TGTGCCAGCAGTGACCCGGGCAGCGGGGGAAGTGTCTACTACGAGCAGTACTTC
CASSDPGSGGSVYYEQYF
>NA|TRBJ2-3|TRBV7-2|TRBD2
TGTGCCAGCAGCTTATATCGGGGGGGCCTAGATACGCAGTATTTT
CASSLYRGGLDTQYF
>few|TRBJ2-7|TRBV11-3|TRBD1
TGTGCCAGCAGCTTCAGGGGGCGCGCCTACGAGCAGTACTTC
CASSFRGRAYEQYF
>NA|TRBJ2-7|TRBV10-3|TRBD2
TGTGCCATCAGCGTAGCGGGGGAATCCTACGAGCAGTACTTC
CAISVAGESYEQYF
>NA|TRBJ2-2|TRBV11-3|TRBD1
TGTGCCAGCAGCCCCCGGACAGGGGGCGCGTCTGGCGGGGAGCTGTTTTTT
CASSPRTGGASGGELFF